These T cell receptor beta chains were read from a single sample in a study of persistence of HIV-infected CD4 T cells. These receptors have no known antigen. Only in-frame clones appear in the TCRdb table, and some are missing; sequencing was by immunoSEQ multiplex PCR. The sample contains 40,000 to 60,000 clones, approximately 90% of which appear only once. The starting material was CD4+ T cells sorted from PBMCs after approximately 19-hour stimulation, obtained from a patient who received antiretroviral therapy. The receptors stem from an adult woman with HIV who was CMV-seropositive. The CDR3 runs from the conserved cysteine through the conserved F or W. D genes are given only for firm matches. Clone size is shown for a subset of rows, as once, few, many or a class of expanded clone.

V gene: TRBV30; clone size: -; J gene: TRBJ1-1; CDR3 length: 13; D gene: TRBD1; CDR3 protein: CARRTGGNTEAFF; CDR3 DNA: TGTGCCAGGCGGACAGGGGGGAACACTGAAGCTTTCTTT
V gene: TRBV25-1; clone size: -; J gene: TRBJ2-2; CDR3 length: 14; D gene: -; CDR3 protein: CASSQSARTGELFF; CDR3 DNA: TGTGCCAGCAGTCAATCAGCGAGAACCGGGGAGCTGTTTTTT
V gene: TRBV29-1; clone size: -; J gene: TRBJ1-3; CDR3 length: 13; D gene: -; CDR3 protein: CSVEGGSGNTIYF; CDR3 DNA: TGCAGCGTTGAAGGGGGCTCTGGAAACACCATATATTTT
V gene: TRBV7-6; clone size: -; J gene: TRBJ2-5; CDR3 length: 16; D gene: -; CDR3 protein: CASSRGTAKAQETQYF; CDR3 DNA: TGTGCCAGCAGCCGCGGGACAGCCAAAGCCCAAGAGACCCAGTACTTC
V gene: TRBV12-3/TRBV12-4; clone size: -; J gene: TRBJ1-2; CDR3 length: 13; D gene: TRBD1; CDR3 protein: CASSRQGNYGYTF; CDR3 DNA: TGTGCCAGCAGTCGACAGGGGAACTATGGCTACACCTTC
V gene: TRBV19; clone size: once; J gene: TRBJ2-5; CDR3 length: 17; D gene: TRBD2; CDR3 protein: CASSISRPTGGQETQYF; CDR3 DNA: TGTGCCAGTAGTATATCCCGTCCGACGGGGGGCCAAGAGACCCAGTACTTC
V gene: TRBV28; clone size: -; J gene: TRBJ1-1; CDR3 length: 12; D gene: -; CDR3 protein: CASNGRGTEAFF; CDR3 DNA: TGTGCCAGCAATGGTAGGGGAACTGAAGCTTTCTTT
V gene: TRBV29-1; clone size: -; J gene: TRBJ1-2; CDR3 length: 10; D gene: -; CDR3 protein: CSVDSYGYTF; CDR3 DNA: TGCAGCGTTGATTCCTATGGCTACACCTTC
V gene: TRBV4-3; clone size: few; J gene: TRBJ2-2; CDR3 length: 17; D gene: TRBD1; CDR3 protein: CASSQEFAGGNTGELFF; CDR3 DNA: TGCGCCAGCAGCCAAGAATTCGCAGGGGGGAACACCGGGGAGCTGTTTTTT
V gene: TRBV12-3/TRBV12-4; clone size: few; J gene: TRBJ1-1; CDR3 length: 13; D gene: TRBD1; CDR3 protein: CASRDREDTEAFF; CDR3 DNA: TGTGCCAGCAGAGACAGGGAAGACACTGAAGCTTTCTTT
V gene: TRBV3-1/TRBV3-2; clone size: -; J gene: TRBJ1-2; CDR3 length: 13; D gene: -; CDR3 protein: CASSPSGENGYTF; CDR3 DNA: TGTGCCAGCAGCCCCTCGGGAGAGAATGGCTACACCTTC
V gene: TRBV10-3; clone size: few; J gene: TRBJ1-6; CDR3 length: 13; D gene: TRBD1; CDR3 protein: CAAGGPGNSPLHF; CDR3 DNA: TGTGCCGCAGGGGGCCCCGGAAATTCACCCCTCCACTTT
V gene: TRBV5-6; clone size: -; J gene: TRBJ1-6; CDR3 length: 13; D gene: -; CDR3 protein: CASSLDTRSPLHF; CDR3 DNA: TGTGCCAGCAGCTTGGACACGAGATCACCCCTCCACTTT
V gene: TRBV6-5; clone size: -; J gene: TRBJ1-3; CDR3 length: 14; D gene: -; CDR3 protein: CATSQGQTGNTIYF; CDR3 DNA: TGTGCCACCTCACAGGGTCAAACTGGAAACACCATATATTTT
V gene: TRBV9; clone size: -; J gene: TRBJ2-7; CDR3 length: 18; D gene: TRBD1; CDR3 protein: CASSVSPGQGATGEKQYF; CDR3 DNA: TGTGCCAGCAGCGTTTCCCCGGGACAGGGGGCGACAGGTGAAAAGCAGTACTTC
V gene: TRBV6-5; clone size: -; J gene: TRBJ1-2; CDR3 length: 13; D gene: -; CDR3 protein: CASRYYRDYGYTF; CDR3 DNA: TGTGCCAGCAGGTACTACCGGGACTATGGCTACACCTTC
V gene: TRBV7-8; clone size: -; J gene: TRBJ1-1; CDR3 length: 13; D gene: -; CDR3 protein: CASSLRIDTEAFF; CDR3 DNA: TGTGCCAGCAGCTTACGGATAGACACTGAAGCTTTCTTT
V gene: TRBV18; clone size: -; J gene: TRBJ1-5; CDR3 length: 15; D gene: TRBD1; CDR3 protein: CASSPSGGRNQPQHF; CDR3 DNA: TGTGCCAGCTCACCTTCAGGGGGCCGGAATCAGCCCCAGCATTTT
V gene: TRBV5-4; clone size: -; J gene: TRBJ1-2; CDR3 length: 13; D gene: -; CDR3 protein: CASSPGPNYGYTF; CDR3 DNA: TGTGCCAGCAGCCCGGGCCCCAACTATGGCTACACCTTC
V gene: TRBV9; clone size: -; J gene: TRBJ1-3; CDR3 length: 14; D gene: TRBD1; CDR3 protein: CASSLGTAGNTIYF; CDR3 DNA: TGTGCCAGCAGCCTTGGGACAGCCGGAAACACCATATATTTT
V gene: TRBV5-5; clone size: -; J gene: TRBJ2-7; CDR3 length: 13; D gene: -; CDR3 protein: CASSWSAAYEQYF; CDR3 DNA: TGTGCCAGCAGCTGGAGCGCGGCCTACGAGCAGTACTTC
V gene: TRBV3-1/TRBV3-2; clone size: once; J gene: TRBJ1-1; CDR3 length: 12; D gene: -; CDR3 protein: CASSARVSEAFF; CDR3 DNA: TGTGCCAGCAGCGCCAGGGTTAGTGAAGCTTTCTTT
V gene: TRBV5-1; clone size: -; J gene: TRBJ2-7; CDR3 length: 15; D gene: -; CDR3 protein: CASSLTGGASYEQYF; CDR3 DNA: TGCGCCAGCAGCTTGACCGGGGGCGCATCCTACGAGCAGTACTTC
V gene: TRBV5-4; clone size: once; J gene: TRBJ1-1; CDR3 length: 13; D gene: -; CDR3 protein: CASSLALNTEAFF; CDR3 DNA: TGTGCCAGCAGCTTGGCTCTGAACACTGAAGCTTTCTTT
V gene: TRBV5-1; clone size: -; J gene: TRBJ2-7; CDR3 length: 12; D gene: TRBD1; CDR3 protein: CASSPGQGEQYF; CDR3 DNA: TGCGCCAGCAGCCCCGGACAGGGAGAGCAGTACTTC
V gene: TRBV5-1; clone size: -; J gene: TRBJ1-5; CDR3 length: 15; D gene: -; CDR3 protein: CASSPTGGSNQPQHF; CDR3 DNA: TGCGCCAGCAGTCCCACTGGGGGTAGCAATCAGCCCCAGCATTTT
V gene: TRBV5-1; clone size: medium-sized; J gene: TRBJ1-5; CDR3 length: 14; D gene: TRBD1; CDR3 protein: CASSLGQGNEPQHF; CDR3 DNA: TGCGCCAGCAGCTTAGGACAGGGCAATGAGCCCCAGCATTTT
V gene: TRBV30; clone size: -; J gene: TRBJ2-6; CDR3 length: 16; D gene: -; CDR3 protein: CAWSVSRVSGANVLTF; CDR3 DNA: TGTGCCTGGAGTGTAAGCAGAGTCTCTGGGGCCAACGTCCTGACTTTC
V gene: TRBV10-3; clone size: -; J gene: TRBJ2-1; CDR3 length: 17; D gene: -; CDR3 protein: CAISPRGGTGPFNEQFF; CDR3 DNA: TGTGCCATCAGTCCTAGGGGGGGGACAGGCCCTTTCAATGAGCAGTTCTTC
V gene: TRBV30; clone size: -; J gene: TRBJ1-1; CDR3 length: 14; D gene: -; CDR3 protein: CAWSVWPTHTEAFF; CDR3 DNA: TGTGCCTGGAGTGTATGGCCGACTCACACTGAAGCTTTCTTT
V gene: TRBV18; clone size: -; J gene: TRBJ2-5; CDR3 length: 15; D gene: -; CDR3 protein: CASSQGSPGGGTQYF; CDR3 DNA: TGTGCCAGCTCACAGGGGTCCCCCGGTGGGGGGACCCAGTACTTC
V gene: TRBV7-2; clone size: -; J gene: TRBJ2-2; CDR3 length: 15; D gene: -; CDR3 protein: CASSREGGGTGELFF; CDR3 DNA: TGTGCCAGCAGCCGCGAGGGGGGCGGCACCGGGGAGCTGTTTTTT
V gene: TRBV19; clone size: -; J gene: TRBJ2-1; CDR3 length: 15; D gene: TRBD1; CDR3 protein: CASSLSGTGYNEQFF; CDR3 DNA: TGTGCCAGTAGTCTCTCCGGGACAGGCTACAATGAGCAGTTCTTC
V gene: TRBV5-1; clone size: -; J gene: TRBJ2-7; CDR3 length: 14; D gene: TRBD1; CDR3 protein: CASSDTGGAGEQYF; CDR3 DNA: TGCGCCAGCAGCGACACAGGGGGCGCGGGCGAGCAGTACTTC
V gene: TRBV12-3/TRBV12-4; clone size: -; J gene: TRBJ1-5; CDR3 length: 12; D gene: -; CDR3 protein: CASSLGTSAQHF; CDR3 DNA: TGTGCCAGCAGTTTAGGTACTTCTGCCCAGCATTTT
V gene: TRBV24-1; clone size: -; J gene: TRBJ2-3; CDR3 length: 15; D gene: -; CDR3 protein: CATSDYDSGMDTQYF; CDR3 DNA: TGTGCCACCAGTGATTACGACTCGGGCATGGATACGCAGTATTTT
V gene: TRBV25-1; clone size: -; J gene: TRBJ1-2; CDR3 length: 15; D gene: -; CDR3 protein: CASSERHPGVYGYTF; CDR3 DNA: TGTGCCAGCAGTGAACGCCATCCAGGCGTCTATGGCTACACCTTC
V gene: TRBV5-8; clone size: -; J gene: TRBJ2-7; CDR3 length: 16; D gene: TRBD1; CDR3 protein: CASVRDRGHKTYEQYF; CDR3 DNA: TGTGCCAGTGTCCGGGACAGGGGCCATAAGACCTACGAGCAGTACTTC
V gene: TRBV28; clone size: once; J gene: TRBJ2-1; CDR3 length: 15; D gene: -; CDR3 protein: CASSLHGQLSVEQFF; CDR3 DNA: TGTGCCAGCAGTCTCCACGGACAGCTTAGCGTGGAGCAGTTCTTC
V gene: TRBV30; clone size: few; J gene: TRBJ1-5; CDR3 length: 14; D gene: TRBD1; CDR3 protein: CAWSGDRNSQPQHF; CDR3 DNA: TGTGCCTGGAGCGGGGACAGGAATTCCCAGCCCCAGCATTTT
V gene: TRBV7-9; clone size: -; J gene: TRBJ2-7; CDR3 length: 12; D gene: -; CDR3 protein: CASSSTNYEQYF; CDR3 DNA: TGTGCCAGCAGCTCGACAAACTACGAGCAGTACTTC
V gene: TRBV9; clone size: -; J gene: TRBJ2-3; CDR3 length: 16; D gene: -; CDR3 protein: CASSVIQGGGTDTQYF; CDR3 DNA: TGTGCCAGCAGCGTCATTCAGGGTGGAGGCACAGATACGCAGTATTTT
V gene: TRBV6-6; clone size: -; J gene: TRBJ2-7; CDR3 length: 12; D gene: -; CDR3 protein: CASSSTTGEQYF; CDR3 DNA: TGTGCCAGCAGTTCCACGACGGGGGAGCAGTACTTC